This T cell receptor (beta chain) was recovered during a study of cytomegalovirus exposure and HLA in healthy donors (dated by TCRdb to about 2017). Regarding the research as a whole: According to a later analysis, the 120 validation repertoires were produced on the same platform as the approximately 610 repertoires of the first cohort. High-throughput TCR immunosequencing, statistical association of individual TCRs with disease status, and machine learning were combined to predict cytomegalovirus infection status. The aim of the study was to test whether cataloging public T cell receptors could identify signatures of past pathogen exposure. In addition to the first cohort of around 670 subjects, a separate validation cohort of approximately 110 different subjects was used. The investigation overall reported the following: The validation cohort had no HLA typing available for a later analysis, so co-occurrence within that cohort was assessed over all 120 or so repertoires. It was suggested by the authors that the approach could potentially be generalized to other disease states and immunological phenotypes. Most TCR sequences were observed very rarely across donors, whereas some public TCRs were present in many individuals. The classifier was reported to diagnose cytomegalovirus status with high specificity and sensitivity in both the original cohort and the validation cohort. In a later analysis, TCRs clustered in the first cohort were found to also tend to co-occur in the 130 or so validation repertoires, with over 90% of cluster scores above 0. The study gave a list of under 200 TCR beta chains associated with cytomegalovirus. A few of the identified cytomegalovirus-associated TCR beta chains were confirmed in vitro to be specific for cytomegalovirus antigens.

To prepare the library, the immunoSEQ multiplex PCR assay was applied. Per the original workflow: To diagnose cytomegalovirus status from the catalog of TCR beta chain sequences, a statistical classification framework was built. What TCRdb holds here is the immuneACCESS table cut down to in-frame rearrangements. Part of the clones is not present; checked against another copy, under half of the missing clones reflect an unresolved V gene, and the others are unexplained. V, J and clone size derive from that table, while D and trimming were established from the DNA sequence. The sample profile shows hundreds of thousands of clones; less than 95% of them were found once. The ten largest clones represent approximately 3.1% of the sample. Donors formed part of the validation cohort, which comprised over a hundred subjects and was distinct from the first cohort of over 500 subjects. In the case of this clone: This receptor's antigen is unknown. There are no base qualities to consult, and no much larger clone falls within one base.

Sequencing input: PBMCs. This clonotype was sampled from a woman aged 25-40 years in good health and CMV-seronegative.

The CDR3 is CASSTVPSGRAQETQYF. The DNA sequence is given as TGCGCCAGCAGCACCGTGCCTAGCGGGAGGGCCCAAGAGACCCAGTACTTC. The chain couples TRBV5-1 to TRBJ2-5; TRBD2 agrees with 12 junctional bases. From the cysteine through the phenylalanine, the CDR3 covers 17 amino acids. Only CDR3 DNA is held: 51 bases, read in frame from base 1. Trimming takes 4 bases off V and 1 base off J; junction bases not matched to a gene: 8. As encoded in the germline V gene, CDR1 is SGHRS while CDR2 is YFSETQ. Here the CDR3 is joined to the reference TRBV5-1 and TRBJ2-5 genes, and the full variable domain is: KAGVTQTPRYLIKTRGQQVTLSCSPISGHRSVSWYQQTPGQGLQFLFEYFSETQRNKGNFPGRFSGRQFSNSRSEMNVSTLELGDSALYLCASSTVPSGRAQETQYFGPGTRLLVL.